This passage covers 14 T cell receptor beta chains from one sample sequenced in a study of blood T cell repertoires in COVID-19. Generated by immunoSEQ multiplex PCR, the TCRdb table keeps only in-frame clones and is missing some. The sample lists around 46,000 clones; about three quarters were seen once. Input material: peripheral blood. Receptors were obtained from a human donor with active or convalescent COVID-19. The donor label of this sample is uncertain.

The rearrangement links TRBV11-2 to TRBJ1-2; 7 bases are shared with TRBD1. Unmatched junction bases numbered 6, after V lost 7 bases and J lost 7 bases. The CDR3 sequence is 12 residues long. Germline CDR1 reads SGHAT; CDR2 reads FQNNGV. Here the CDR3 DNA reads TGTGCCAGCAATCAGGGGGGTATTGGCTACACCTTC. Protein: CASNQGGIGYTF.

The V and J genes are TRBV6-5 and TRBJ2-1; 8 positions match TRBD2. The length of the CDR3 is 16 residues. V shed 0 bases, J shed 3 bases, and the junction held 4 bases outside the gene matches. CDR1 is MNHEY, CDR2 SVGAGI, per germline. The CDR3 protein is CASSYSILAVYNEQFF. The CDR3 bases are TGTGCCAGCAGTTACTCGATACTAGCGGTCTACAATGAGCAGTTCTTC.

The chain carries TRBV12-5 and TRBJ2-7, with 16 bases matching TRBD2. Germline values: CDR1 LGHNT, CDR2 FRNRAP. The CDR3 consists of 18 residues. The DNA of the CDR3 is TGTGGTACCTCAGCGGGACTAGCGGGAGGGGGAATACCCTACGAGCAGTACTTC. This codes for CGTSAGLAGGGIPYEQYF.

This chain links TRBV5-1 with TRBJ2-2, with D perhaps matching TRBD2 (6 bases). This CDR3 comprises 16 residues. CDR1 and CDR2 (germline): SGHRS, YFSETQ. The V and J ends lost 0 bases and 3 bases respectively, with 12 bases between them. CDR3 nucleotide sequence: TGCGCCAGCAGCTTGGATCTAGCGAGCCACACCGGGGAGCTGTTTTTT. This sequence encodes CASSLDLASHTGELFF.

The chain couples TRBV29-1 to TRBJ2-1; 9 bases fit TRBD2. The CDR3 loop spans 15 amino acids. Germline V CDR1 and CDR2: SQVTM, ANQGSEA. The trim removed 2 bases at V and 0 bases at J, leaving 2 bases unmatched. CDR3 coding DNA: TGCAGCGTTGAAATAGCGGGGGTCTCCTACAATGAGCAGTTCTTC. Translating gives CSVEIAGVSYNEQFF.

The CDR3 DNA is TGTGCCAGCTCGCTATCGGGACCGGGGGTCGGCACTGAAGCTTTCTTT. The encoded protein is CASSLSGPGVGTEAFF. The chain employs TRBV18 and TRBJ1-1; D might be TRBD1 (5 bases). The V gene lost 6 bases and the J gene lost 4 bases, with 21 bases spanning the gap. The CDR3 is 16 residues long. The germline gives CDR1 KGHSH, CDR2 LQKENI. Full variable domain (remainder filled in from reference TRBV18 and TRBJ1-1): NAGVMQNPRHLVRRRGQEARLRCSPMKGHSHVYWYRQLPEEGLKFMVYLQKENIIDESGMPKERFSAEFPKEGPSILRIQQVVRGDSAAYFCASSLSGPGVGTEAFFGQGTRLTVV.

The chain uses TRBV27 and TRBJ2-3; D is ambiguous. CDR1 and CDR2 from the germline V gene are MNHEY and SMNVEV (reference sequence). Between the trimmed V and J ends, which lost 2 bases and 6 bases, there was a span of 12 bases. The CDR3 runs to 14 residues. CDR3 loop: CASSLKPFADTQYF. The CDR3 nucleotides are TGTGCCAGCAGTTTAAAACCGTTCGCGGATACGCAGTATTTT.

The V call is TRBV2, the J call TRBJ2-1, with 11 bases matching TRBD2. V dropped 10 bases and J dropped 6; count of bases not matched to a gene: 11. In germline, CDR1 is SNHLY, CDR2 FYNNEI. This CDR3 is 15 amino acids long. The CDR3 protein is CATYPGSGRANEQFF. CDR3 sequence (DNA): TGTGCCACCTATCCAGGTAGCGGGAGGGCCAATGAGCAGTTCTTC.

The chain is built from TRBV7-2 and TRBJ2-7; a possible D gene is TRBD2 (5 bases). CDR3 length: 15 residues. From germline, CDR1 is SGHTA and CDR2 FQGNSA. The V and J ends lost 6 bases and 6 bases respectively, with 21 bases between them. CDR3 nucleotide sequence: TGTGCCAGCAGATCACCGGGATCCGGGTGGGGCGAGCAGTACTTC. Translation gives CASRSPGSGWGEQYF.

This clone came up a few times. The genes are TRBV7-9 and TRBJ2-3, with D perhaps TRBD1 (6 bases). This CDR3 is built from 16 residues. Between the trimmed V and J ends, which lost 3 bases and 0 bases, there was a span of 13 bases. Germline-derived CDR1 and CDR2 are SEHNR and FQNEAQ (reference sequence). CDR3 sequence: CASSFADSPSTDTQYF. The CDR3 DNA follows: TGTGCCAGCAGCTTCGCGGACAGCCCTAGCACAGATACGCAGTATTTT.

The chain uses TRBV27 and TRBJ2-7; maybe TRBD2 (5 bases). CDR1 is MNHEY and CDR2 is SMNVEV in the germline V gene (reference sequence). Trimming removed 5 bases from V and 4 bases from J, with 9 bases in between. The CDR3 has 12 amino acids. This CDR3 reads CASSRTGYEQYF. CDR3 nucleotides: TGTGCCAGCAGTCGGACGGGATACGAGCAGTACTTC.

This chain connects TRBV3-1 (or the pseudogene TRBV3-2) to TRBJ1-5, with TRBD1 as a possible D gene (5 bases). Germline V gene data show CDR1 as LGHDT and CDR2 as YNNKEL (reference sequence). Trimming left V 0 bases short and J 4 bases short, with 7 bases between. The length of the CDR3 is 14 residues. The CDR3 sequence: CASSQEAGNQPQHF. CDR3 nucleotides: TGTGCCAGCAGCCAAGAAGCAGGGAATCAGCCCCAGCATTTT.

This clone was recorded a few times. The V and J genes are TRBV7-3 and TRBJ2-1, with D possibly being TRBD2 (6 bases). Trimming removed 2 bases from V and 1 base from J, with 9 bases in between. CDR3 size: 15 residues. Germline values: CDR1 SGHTA, CDR2 FQGTGA. The CDR3 protein is CASSLERASYNEQFF. The DNA for the CDR3 is TGTGCCAGCAGCTTAGAGCGGGCGTCCTACAATGAGCAGTTCTTC.

The chain combines TRBV2 with TRBJ2-7; a weak D match, TRBD1 (5 bases). Germline values: CDR1 SNHLY, CDR2 FYNNEI. Between the trimmed V and J ends, which lost 8 bases and 4 bases, there was a span of 15 bases. The CDR3 is made up of 13 amino acids. CDR3: CASGQGPTYEQYF. CDR3 nucleotide sequence: TGTGCCAGCGGCCAGGGTCCGACGTACGAGCAGTACTTC.